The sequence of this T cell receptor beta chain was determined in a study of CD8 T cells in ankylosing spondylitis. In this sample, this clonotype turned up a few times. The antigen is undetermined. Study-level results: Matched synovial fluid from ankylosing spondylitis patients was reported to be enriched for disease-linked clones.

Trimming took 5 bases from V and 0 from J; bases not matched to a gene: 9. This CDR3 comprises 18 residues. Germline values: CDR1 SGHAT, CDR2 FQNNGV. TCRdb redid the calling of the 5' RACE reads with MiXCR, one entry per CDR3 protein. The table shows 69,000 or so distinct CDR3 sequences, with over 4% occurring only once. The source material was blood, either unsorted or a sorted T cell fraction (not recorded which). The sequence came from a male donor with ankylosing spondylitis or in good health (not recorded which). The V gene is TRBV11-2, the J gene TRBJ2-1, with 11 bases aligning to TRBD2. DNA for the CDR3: TGTGCCAGCAGCGCCAAGGCTAGCGGGGGGACCTCCTACAATGAGCAGTTCTTC. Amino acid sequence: CASSAKASGGTSYNEQFF.